What follows describes a single TCR beta chain. The antigen is not known. This sample was taken from a study of T cell responses to AZD1222 COVID-19 vaccine. Study-level findings and limits: Donors were mostly white British, more females; clonal diversity possibly underestimated. The study identified only five or six AZD1222 recipients as seropositive at baseline. Two doses of AZD1222 preceded a rise in Spike-specific TCR breadth and depth.

Sequencing used immunoSEQ multiplex PCR; TCRdb keeps in-frame clones, though not all of them. In the table there are 80,000 to 100,000 clones, about nine tenths of which are singletons. Analyses pooled second doses at about 4 or about 12 weeks. This CDR3 has 13 residues. V lost 4 bases to trimming and J lost 7 bases; unmatched junction nucleotides: 4. Germline lookup yields CDR1 LGHNA and CDR2 YNFKEQ. The chain joins TRBV4-2 to TRBJ2-1, with 7 nucleotides matching TRBD2. The clonotype originates from an adult who received the AZD1222 COVID-19 vaccine. The sequencing here drew on peripheral blood, taken 28 days after the second AZD1222 dose. The CDR3 DNA reads TGTGCCAGCAGCCCGGCGGGGGAAAATGAGCAGTTCTTC. Protein: CASSPAGENEQFF.